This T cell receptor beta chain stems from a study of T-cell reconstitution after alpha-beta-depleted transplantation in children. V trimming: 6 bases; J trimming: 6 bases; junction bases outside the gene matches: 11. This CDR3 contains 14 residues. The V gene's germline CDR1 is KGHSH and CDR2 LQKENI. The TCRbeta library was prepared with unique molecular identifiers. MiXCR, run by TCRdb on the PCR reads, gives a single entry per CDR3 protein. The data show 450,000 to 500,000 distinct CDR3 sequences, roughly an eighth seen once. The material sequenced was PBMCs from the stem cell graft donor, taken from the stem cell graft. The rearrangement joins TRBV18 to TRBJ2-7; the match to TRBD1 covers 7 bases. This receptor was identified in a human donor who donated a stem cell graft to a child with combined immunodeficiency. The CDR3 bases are TGTGCCAGCTCCCCAACCATACAGGGGAGCGAGCAGTACTTC. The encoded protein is CASSPTIQGSEQYF.